This T cell receptor (beta chain) was found in a study of OX40 agonist ivuxolimab in advanced cancers. This clone was seen once. Clones were sequenced by immunoSEQ multiplex PCR, and TCRdb holds only the in-frame ones, with some missing. The sample holds 35,000 to 45,000 clones, 86% seen once. Germline V gene data show CDR1 as MDHEN and CDR2 as SYDVKM. The CDR3 consists of 18 residues. Trimming at V came to 1 base and at J to 5 bases, leaving 13 bases not matched to a gene. The chain carries TRBV28 and TRBJ2-3, with 9 bases lining up with TRBD2. Sequenced material: CD4+ or CD8+ T cells sorted from blood, taken in a trial of the OX40 agonist ivuxolimab. The sequence came from an adult with an advanced solid tumor such as melanoma, head and neck, liver or kidney cancer. The CDR3: CASSLLRNSGSYEDTQYF. The DNA of the CDR3 is TGTGCCAGCAGTTTATTGAGGAATAGCGGGAGTTATGAAGATACGCAGTATTTT.